This T cell receptor (beta chain) was recorded in a study of T-cell memory formation after mild COVID-19. The wider study: There were largely donor-specific TCR clusters.

This clonotype was picked up many times. Antigen specificity is unknown. Germline V gives CDR1 SGHRS, CDR2 YFSETQ. The CDR3 has 15 amino acids. V shed 0 bases and J shed 1 base, with 10 bases lying between them. General study results and limits: Mostly located in CM and EM were contracting CD4+ clones, with contracting CD8+ clones located in EMRA. Day 37-peaking second-wave clones had unconfirmed SARS-CoV-2 specificity.

TCRdb called the 5' RACE reads again in MiXCR, with one record for every CDR3 protein. The sample contains 280,000 or so distinct CDR3 sequences, 7% to 10% of which appear only once. The specimen sequenced was PBMCs or a T cell subset sorted from them (not recorded which). The chain recombines TRBV5-1 with TRBJ1-1; D is ambiguous. The receptor was derived from a man younger than 35 who had mild COVID-19 (a few samples of this study predate the infection). Cell type and time point are not known. The CDR3 bases are TGCGCCAGCAGCTTGGTTACTGGCCCGAACACTGAAGCTTTCTTT. Its protein is CASSLVTGPNTEAFF.